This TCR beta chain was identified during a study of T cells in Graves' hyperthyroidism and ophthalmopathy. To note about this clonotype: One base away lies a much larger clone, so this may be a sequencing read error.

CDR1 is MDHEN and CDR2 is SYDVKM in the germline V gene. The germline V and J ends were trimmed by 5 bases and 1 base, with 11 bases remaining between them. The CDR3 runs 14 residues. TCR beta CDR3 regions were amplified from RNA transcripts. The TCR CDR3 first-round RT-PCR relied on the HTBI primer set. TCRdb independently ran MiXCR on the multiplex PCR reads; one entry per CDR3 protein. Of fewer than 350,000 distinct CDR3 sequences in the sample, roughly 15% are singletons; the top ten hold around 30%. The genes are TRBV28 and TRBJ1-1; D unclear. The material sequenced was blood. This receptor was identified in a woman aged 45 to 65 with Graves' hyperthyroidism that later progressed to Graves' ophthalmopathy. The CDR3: CASSLWTANTEAFF. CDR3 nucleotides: TGTGCCAGCAGTCTCTGGACGGCGAACACTGAAGCTTTCTTT.